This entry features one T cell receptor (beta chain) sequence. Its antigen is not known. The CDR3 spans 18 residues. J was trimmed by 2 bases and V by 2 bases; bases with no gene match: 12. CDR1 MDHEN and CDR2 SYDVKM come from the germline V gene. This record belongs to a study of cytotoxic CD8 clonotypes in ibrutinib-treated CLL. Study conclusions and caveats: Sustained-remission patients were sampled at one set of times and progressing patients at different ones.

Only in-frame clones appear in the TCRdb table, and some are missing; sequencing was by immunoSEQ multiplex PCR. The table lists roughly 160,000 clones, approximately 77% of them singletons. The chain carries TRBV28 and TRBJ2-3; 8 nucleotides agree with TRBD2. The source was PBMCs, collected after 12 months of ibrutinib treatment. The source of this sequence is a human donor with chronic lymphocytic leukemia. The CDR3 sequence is CASSLGGTRGRFTDTQYF. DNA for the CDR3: TGTGCCAGCAGTTTAGGTGGGACTAGAGGCCGATTCACAGATACGCAGTATTTT. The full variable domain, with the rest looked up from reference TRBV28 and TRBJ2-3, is DVKVTQSSRYLVKRTGEKVFLECVQDMDHENMFWYRQDPGLGLRLIYFSYDVKMKEKGDIPEGYSVSREKKERFSLILESASTNQTSMYLCASSLGGTRGRFTDTQYFGPGTRLTVL.